The rows below give T cell receptor beta chains drawn from one sample of a study of blood T cell repertoires in COVID-19. Here immunoSEQ multiplex PCR was the method, and the copy in TCRdb shows in-frame clones only, minus some. The sample shows 30,000 to 50,000 clones, 85% of them seen only once. Sequenced input: peripheral blood. These receptors were collected from a human donor in a cohort sampled during active COVID-19. Each CDR3 is given with its conserved first and last residue. A D gene is named only where the DNA matches it firmly. Clone size is stated in some rows and not others, as once, few, many or a class when expanded.

CDR3aa: CASSLTGLAGGYEQYF; CDR3nt: TGTGCCAGCAGCTTAACCGGTCTAGCGGGAGGGTACGAGCAGTACTTC; abundance: once; j_gene: TRBJ2-7; d_gene: TRBD2; v_gene: TRBV7-2
CDR3aa: CASSSTSGGIGTQYF; CDR3nt: TGCGCCAGCAGCTCGACTAGCGGGGGCATCGGGACCCAGTACTTC; abundance: -; j_gene: TRBJ2-5; d_gene: TRBD2; v_gene: TRBV5-1
CDR3aa: CASSPPQGAQYF; CDR3nt: TGTGCCAGCTCACCTCCCCAAGGGGCCCAGTACTTC; abundance: -; j_gene: TRBJ2-5; d_gene: -; v_gene: TRBV18
CDR3aa: CASSETSGRYEQYF; CDR3nt: TGTGCCAGCAGCGAGACTAGCGGGAGATACGAGCAGTACTTC; abundance: -; j_gene: TRBJ2-7; d_gene: TRBD2; v_gene: TRBV5-6
CDR3aa: CASKWGQRTDTQYF; CDR3nt: TGCGCCAGCAAGTGGGGACAGAGAACAGATACGCAGTATTTT; abundance: -; j_gene: TRBJ2-3; d_gene: TRBD1; v_gene: TRBV5-1
CDR3aa: CASSDGQGGYEQYF; CDR3nt: TGTGCCAGCAGTGATGGACAGGGCGGTTACGAGCAGTACTTC; abundance: medium-sized; j_gene: TRBJ2-7; d_gene: TRBD1; v_gene: TRBV4-2
CDR3aa: CASGLSGTGGFEQFF; CDR3nt: TGTGCTAGTGGTTTATCCGGGACAGGGGGGTTTGAGCAGTTCTTC; abundance: -; j_gene: TRBJ2-1; d_gene: TRBD1; v_gene: TRBV12-5
CDR3aa: CASRRTSGGTDTQYF; CDR3nt: TGTGCCAGCAGACGGACTAGCGGGGGGACAGATACGCAGTATTTT; abundance: -; j_gene: TRBJ2-3; d_gene: TRBD2; v_gene: TRBV6-5
CDR3aa: CASSQDGTSNEQFF; CDR3nt: TGTGCCAGCAGCCAAGATGGGACTAGCAATGAGCAGTTCTTC; abundance: -; j_gene: TRBJ2-1; d_gene: TRBD2; v_gene: TRBV4-2
CDR3aa: CASSRDSATNEKLFF; CDR3nt: TGTGCCAGCAGCCGAGACAGTGCAACTAATGAAAAACTGTTTTTT; abundance: -; j_gene: TRBJ1-4; d_gene: -; v_gene: TRBV7-8
CDR3aa: CASSASATSYEQYF; CDR3nt: TGCGCCAGCAGTGCCAGCGCTACCTCCTACGAGCAGTACTTC; abundance: -; j_gene: TRBJ2-7; d_gene: -; v_gene: TRBV10-1
CDR3aa: CASSPLAIGNTGELFF; CDR3nt: TGTGCCAGCAGCCCCCTTGCAATCGGGAACACCGGGGAGCTGTTTTTT; abundance: -; j_gene: TRBJ2-2; d_gene: -; v_gene: TRBV7-3